The clone carrying this T cell receptor beta chain was found once. Profiling relied on immunoSEQ multiplex PCR, and the TCRdb table lists in-frame clones only, not all of them. Among hundreds of thousands of clones listed, about 85% were seen once. This sample was included in a study of blood T cell repertoires in COVID-19. Turning to the study itself: The United States, Italy and Spain provided the acute and convalescent COVID-19 samples.

Germline CDR1 is SGHRS and CDR2 is YFSETQ. With V trimmed by 0 bases and J by 4 bases, 6 bases remained unmatched. The CDR3 consists of 15 residues. The TCR sequence derives from a man between 40 and 49 years old with acute or convalescent COVID-19. The sequenced sample was peripheral blood. This chain uses TRBV5-1 with TRBJ1-2, with 7 bases lining up with TRBD1. DNA for the CDR3: TGCGCCAGCAGCTTGGTAGAAGGGGGCTTCTATGGCTACACCTTC. Its translation: CASSLVEGGFYGYTF.